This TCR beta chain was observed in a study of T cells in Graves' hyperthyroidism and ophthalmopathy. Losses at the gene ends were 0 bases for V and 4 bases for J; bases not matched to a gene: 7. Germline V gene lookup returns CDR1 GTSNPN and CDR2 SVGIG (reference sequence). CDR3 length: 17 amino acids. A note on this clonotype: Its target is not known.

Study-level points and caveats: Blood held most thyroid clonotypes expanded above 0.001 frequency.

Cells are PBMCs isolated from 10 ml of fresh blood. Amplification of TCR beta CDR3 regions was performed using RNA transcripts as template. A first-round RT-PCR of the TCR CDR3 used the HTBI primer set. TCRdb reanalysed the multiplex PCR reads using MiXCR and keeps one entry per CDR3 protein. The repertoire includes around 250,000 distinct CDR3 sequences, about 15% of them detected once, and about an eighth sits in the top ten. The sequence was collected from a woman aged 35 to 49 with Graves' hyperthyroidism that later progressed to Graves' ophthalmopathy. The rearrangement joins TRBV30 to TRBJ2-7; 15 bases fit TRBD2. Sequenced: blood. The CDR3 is CAWSVRTSGRAEYEQYF. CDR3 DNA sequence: TGTGCCTGGAGTGTACGGACTAGCGGGAGGGCCGAATACGAGCAGTACTTC.